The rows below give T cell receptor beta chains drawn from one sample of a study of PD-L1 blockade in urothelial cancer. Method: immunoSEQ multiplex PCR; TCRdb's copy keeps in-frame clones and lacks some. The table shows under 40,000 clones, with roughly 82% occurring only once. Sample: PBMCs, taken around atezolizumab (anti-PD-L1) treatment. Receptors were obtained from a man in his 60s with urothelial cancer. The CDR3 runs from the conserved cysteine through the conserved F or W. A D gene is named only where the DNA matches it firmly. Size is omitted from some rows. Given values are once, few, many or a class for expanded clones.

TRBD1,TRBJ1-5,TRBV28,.,TGTGCCAGCAGCTCGGGACAGGCCACTCAGCCCCAGCATTTT,CASSSGQATQPQHF
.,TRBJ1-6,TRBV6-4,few,TGTGCCAGCAGTGACAGGGGAAATTCACCCCTCCACTTT,CASSDRGNSPLHF
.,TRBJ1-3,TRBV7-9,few,TGTGCCAGCAGCCCAAGGGACACTTCCTCTGGAAACACCATATATTTT,CASSPRDTSSGNTIYF
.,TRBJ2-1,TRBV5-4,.,TGTGCCAGCAGCTTCGACTCGGGGGTTCACAATGAGCAGTTCTTC,CASSFDSGVHNEQFF
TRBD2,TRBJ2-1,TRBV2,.,TGTGCCAGCAGTTGGGAGGGCAATGAGCAGTTCTTC,CASSWEGNEQFF
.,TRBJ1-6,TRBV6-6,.,TGTGCCAGTAACAGGGACCCCTATAATTCACCCCTCCACTTT,CASNRDPYNSPLHF
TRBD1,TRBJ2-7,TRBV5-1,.,TGCGCCAGCAGCATCCGACAGGGAAACGAGCAGTACTTC,CASSIRQGNEQYF
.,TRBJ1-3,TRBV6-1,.,TGTGCGGGGGGCTCTGGAAACACCATATATTTT,CAGGSGNTIYF
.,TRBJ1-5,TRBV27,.,TGTGCCAGCAGTTTGGGCAGGAGGAATCAGCCCCAGCATTTT,CASSLGRRNQPQHF
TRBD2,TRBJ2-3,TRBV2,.,TGTGCCAGCAACCCGACTAGCGGGGGGCCCCCGGGTACGCAGTATTTT,CASNPTSGGPPGTQYF
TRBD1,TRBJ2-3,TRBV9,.,TGTGCCAGCACCGCCCCGGACAGGGCCTCCACAGATACGCAGTATTTT,CASTAPDRASTDTQYF
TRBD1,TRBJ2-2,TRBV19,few,TGTGCCAGTAGTACCACAGGGGTCACCGGGGAGCTGTTTTTT,CASSTTGVTGELFF
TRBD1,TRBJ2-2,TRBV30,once,TGTGCCTGGAGTGGTGGGACAGGGAACACCGGGGAGCTGTTTTTT,CAWSGGTGNTGELFF